Listed below are T cell receptor beta chains from one sample, sequenced in a study of post-analysis software for immune sequencing data. TCRdb ran MiXCR on the PCR reads and lists one entry per CDR3 protein. The profile covers 350,000 to 500,000 distinct CDR3 sequences, with about 40% appearing a single time and 6.5% to 8% taken by the ten largest. Sequencing input: blood. Receptor source: a girl aged 2-15 years with multiple sclerosis. Each CDR3 is given with its conserved first and last residue. The D gene is left open where the match is weak. The listing skips clone size in some rows; elsewhere it reads once, few, many or a size class.

TRBV3-1	few	TRBD1	TRBJ1-2	CASSHTTGERGYTF	TGTGCCAGCAGCCATACGACAGGGGAGCGTGGCTACACCTTC
TRBV3-1	-	TRBD1	TRBJ2-7	CASSKGTGRYEQYF	TGTGCCAGCAGCAAGGGGACAGGAAGGTACGAGCAGTACTTC
TRBV7-6	few	-	TRBJ2-5	CASSLDGLALYQETQYF	TGTGCCAGCAGCTTAGACGGCCTAGCGCTGTACCAAGAGACCCAGTACTTC
TRBV7-9	few	-	TRBJ2-3	CASSADRTDTQYF	TGTGCCAGCAGCGCTGACAGAACAGATACGCAGTATTTT
TRBV5-1	-	-	TRBJ2-1	CASSEGKGLPPNYNEQFF	TGCGCCAGCAGCGAGGGGAAGGGTCTCCCACCAAACTACAATGAGCAGTTCTTC
TRBV4-1	-	-	TRBJ2-3	CASSQKGTDTQYF	TGCGCCAGCAGCCAAAAGGGCACAGATACGCAGTATTTT
TRBV27	-	TRBD2	TRBJ2-1	CASSSASGSPYNEQFF	TGTGCCAGCAGCTCTGCTAGCGGGAGTCCCTACAATGAGCAGTTCTTC
TRBV9	-	-	TRBJ1-4	CASSPQGGQTEKLFF	TGTGCCAGCAGCCCCCAGGGCGGGCAGACTGAAAAACTGTTTTTT
TRBV15	few	TRBD2	TRBJ2-5	CATTQTSGNQETQYF	TGTGCCACCACCCAGACTAGCGGAAACCAAGAGACCCAGTACTTC
TRBV18	-	TRBD1	TRBJ2-3	CASSPGTASDTQYF	TGTGCCAGCTCACCCGGGACAGCATCAGATACGCAGTATTTT
TRBV27	-	-	TRBJ2-2	CASSLMGQGIGELFF	TGTGCCAGCAGTTTAATGGGGCAGGGGATCGGGGAGCTGTTTTTT